The T cell receptor beta chain described here comes from a study of neurological immune-mediated disorders. The time point: technical triplicate 3. The cell input for sorted libraries was approximately 1 million, and those cells were CD4+ or CD8+ T cells. This clonotype has at least ten counts. Its specificity is unknown. Regarding the study as a whole: The study found no CDR3 amino acid sequences shared by expanded clones across subjects, suggesting private repertoires in all groups. The highest TCR clonal expansion occurred in HTLV-1-associated myelopathy; multiple sclerosis fell below healthy controls.

Trimming at V came to 2 bases and at J to 7 bases, leaving 8 bases not matched to a gene. The CDR3 runs to 15 residues. CDR1 and CDR2 (germline): SGHTA, FQGNSA. TCRdb fed the 5' RACE reads into MiXCR, producing one record per CDR3 protein. The repertoire holds 25,000 to 30,000 distinct CDR3 sequences, with around 17% as singletons. The chain couples TRBV7-2 to TRBJ2-1; 7 nucleotides match TRBD2. This receptor was identified in a female donor with HTLV-1-associated myelopathy (HAM/TSP). The specimen sequenced was CD4+ T cells from blood. The CDR3 DNA reads as TGTGCCAGCAGCTTATCTTGGCTAGCGGAAAATGAGCAGTTCTTC. Translated: CASSLSWLAENEQFF.